These 7 T cell receptor beta chains were sequenced from one sample in a study of cytomegalovirus exposure and HLA in healthy donors. It was with 60 Vbeta and 13 Jbeta primers that the PCR ran. Clones were read by immunoSEQ multiplex PCR, and TCRdb kept only the in-frame ones, dropping some. This table holds under 150,000 clones, 65% to 75% found once. Specimen: PBMCs. All receptors derive from a man aged 60-69 years in good health and CMV-seronegative.

In nucleotides, the CDR3 is TGTGCCAGCAGCCTCGGGACTTCAGAAGAGACCCAGTACTTC. Translated, it gives CASSLGTSEETQYF. The chain recombines TRBV9 with TRBJ2-5, with a possible D match to TRBD2 (6 bases). The CDR3 totals 14 residues. Germline CDR1 is SGDLS and CDR2 is YYNGEE. V lost 4 bases, J lost 3 bases, and 13 bases lay in between.

V gene TRBV21-1 combines with J gene TRBJ1-1; the D call of TRBD1 is as the table states it, not checked on the DNA. TRBV21-1 represents a pseudogene. The CDR3 sequence is 16 residues long. CDR3 residues: CASTFYPGQGDTEAFF. CDR3 nucleotides: TGTGCCAGCACCTTTTACCCGGGACAGGGGGACACTGAAGCTTTCTTT.

The V and J genes are TRBV9 and TRBJ1-6; unclear D gene. The CDR3 runs to 14 residues. The germline V and J ends were trimmed by 2 bases and 6 bases, with 9 bases remaining between them. Germline assignment: CDR1 SGDLS and CDR2 YYNGEE. In DNA form, the CDR3 reads TGTGCCAGCAGCGTCTCAGTTTTTAATTCACCCCTCCACTTT. It translates to CASSVSVFNSPLHF.

The V call is TRBV4-2, the J call TRBJ1-1, with no clear D. The V end was cut by 0 bases, the J end by 4 bases, with 9 bases between. The CDR3 runs 14 residues. Germline V lookup: CDR1 LGHNA, CDR2 YNFKEQ. CDR3 sequence: CASSQDRGSTEAFF. The CDR3 DNA is TGTGCCAGCAGCCAAGATCGGGGAAGCACTGAAGCTTTCTTT.

Points on this clone: The sample holds other DNA sequences that translate to the same CDR3. This chain uses TRBV28 with TRBJ2-2; D unclear. Germline CDR1 reads MDHEN; CDR2 reads SYDVKM. CDR3 length equals 13 residues. With 2 bases removed from V and 2 bases from J, the gap between germline ends came to 3 bases. The CDR3 loop is CASSLGNTGELFF. CDR3 nucleotides: TGTGCCAGCAGTTTAGGCAACACCGGGGAGCTGTTTTTT. The full variable domain, in which reference TRBV28 and TRBJ2-2 provide the parts outside the CDR3, is DVKVTQSSRYLVKRTGEKVFLECVQDMDHENMFWYRQDPGLGLRLIYFSYDVKMKEKGDIPEGYSVSREKKERFSLILESASTNQTSMYLCASSLGNTGELFFGEGSRLTVL.

This clone showed up just once. The rearrangement links TRBV5-1 to TRBJ2-1; D is unresolved. The CDR3 runs 15 residues. The V end lost 1 base, the J end lost 0 bases, and 8 bases lay between the germline ends. Germline values: CDR1 SGHRS, CDR2 YFSETQ. Here the CDR3 reads CASSLIAVSYNEQFF. The DNA of the CDR3 is TGCGCCAGCAGCTTGATCGCGGTCTCCTACAATGAGCAGTTCTTC.

This clone has a handful of counts. The chain uses TRBV11-2 and TRBJ2-6; 10 bases line up with TRBD1. Germline V CDR1 and CDR2: SGHAT, FQNNGV. V shed 0 bases, J shed 2 bases, and the junction held 7 bases outside the gene matches. The CDR3 is 19 residues long. CDR3 nucleotides: TGTGCCAGCAGCTTAGATCGGGAGACAGGGGGCGCTGGGGCCAACGTCCTGACTTTC. Translation: CASSLDRETGGAGANVLTF.